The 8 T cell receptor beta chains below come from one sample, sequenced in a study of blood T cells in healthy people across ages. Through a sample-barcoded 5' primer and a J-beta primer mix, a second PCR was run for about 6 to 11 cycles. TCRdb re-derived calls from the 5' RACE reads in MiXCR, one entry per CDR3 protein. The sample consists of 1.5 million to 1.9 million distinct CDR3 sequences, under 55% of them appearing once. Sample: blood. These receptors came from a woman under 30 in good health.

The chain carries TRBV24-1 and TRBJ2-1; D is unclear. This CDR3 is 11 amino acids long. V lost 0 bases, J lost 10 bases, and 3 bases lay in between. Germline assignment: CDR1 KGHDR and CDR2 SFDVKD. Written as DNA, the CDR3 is TGTGCCACCAGTGATTTGAGGGAGCAGTTCTTC. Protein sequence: CATSDLREQFF.

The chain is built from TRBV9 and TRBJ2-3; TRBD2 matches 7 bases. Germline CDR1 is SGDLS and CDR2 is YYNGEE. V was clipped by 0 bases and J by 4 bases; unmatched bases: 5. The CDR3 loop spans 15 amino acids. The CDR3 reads CASSVASGPSDTQYF. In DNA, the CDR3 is TGTGCCAGCAGCGTAGCTAGCGGACCCTCAGATACGCAGTATTTT. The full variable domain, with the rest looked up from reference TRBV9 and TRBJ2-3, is DSGVTQTPKHLITATGQRVTLRCSPRSGDLSVYWYQQSLDQGLQFLIQYYNGEERAKGNILERFSAQQFPDLHSELNLSSLELGDSALYFCASSVASGPSDTQYFGPGTRLTVL.

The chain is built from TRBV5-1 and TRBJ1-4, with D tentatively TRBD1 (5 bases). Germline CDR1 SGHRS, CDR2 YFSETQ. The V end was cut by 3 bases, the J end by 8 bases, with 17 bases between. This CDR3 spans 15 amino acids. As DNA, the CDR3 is TGCGCCAGCAGCTCCAAGGGGCGGTCGGGGGAAAAACTGTTTTTT. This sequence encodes CASSSKGRSGEKLFF. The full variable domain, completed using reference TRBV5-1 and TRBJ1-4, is KAGVTQTPRYLIKTRGQQVTLSCSPISGHRSVSWYQQTPGQGLQFLFEYFSETQRNKGNFPGRFSGRQFSNSRSEMNVSTLELGDSALYLCASSSKGRSGEKLFFGSGTQLSVL.

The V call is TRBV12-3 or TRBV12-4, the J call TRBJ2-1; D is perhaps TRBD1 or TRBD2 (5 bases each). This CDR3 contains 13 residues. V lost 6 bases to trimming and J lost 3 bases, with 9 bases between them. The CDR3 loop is CASRGPYYNEQFF. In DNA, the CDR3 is TGTGCCAGCAGGGGACCATACTACAATGAGCAGTTCTTC.

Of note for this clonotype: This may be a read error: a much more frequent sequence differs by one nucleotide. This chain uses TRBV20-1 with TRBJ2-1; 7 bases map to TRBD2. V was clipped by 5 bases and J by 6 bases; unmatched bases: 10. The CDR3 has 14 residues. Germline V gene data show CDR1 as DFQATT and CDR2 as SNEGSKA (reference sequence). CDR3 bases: TGCAGTGCTCAATCAAGGAGGACTAGCAATGAGCAGTTCTTC. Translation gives CSAQSRRTSNEQFF.

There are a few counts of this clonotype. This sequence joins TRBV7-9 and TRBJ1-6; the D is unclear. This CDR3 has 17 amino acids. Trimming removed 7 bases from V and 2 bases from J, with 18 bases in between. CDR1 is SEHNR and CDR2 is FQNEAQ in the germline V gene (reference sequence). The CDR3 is CASKDGGGNPYNSPLHF. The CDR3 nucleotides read TGTGCCAGCAAGGATGGAGGAGGGAACCCCTATAATTCACCCCTCCACTTT.

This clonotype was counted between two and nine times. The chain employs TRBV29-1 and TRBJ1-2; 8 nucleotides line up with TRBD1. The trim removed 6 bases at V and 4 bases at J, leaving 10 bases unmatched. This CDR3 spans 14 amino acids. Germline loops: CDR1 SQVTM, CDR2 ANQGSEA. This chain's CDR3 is CSVTQGVNSYGYTF. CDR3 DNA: TGCAGCGTCACACAGGGGGTTAATAGCTATGGCTACACCTTC.

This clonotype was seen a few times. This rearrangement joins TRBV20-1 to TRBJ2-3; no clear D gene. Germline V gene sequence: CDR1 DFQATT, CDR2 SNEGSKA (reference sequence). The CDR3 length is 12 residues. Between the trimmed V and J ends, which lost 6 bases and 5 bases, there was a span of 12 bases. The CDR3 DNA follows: TGCAGTGCGCCGGCCACTGGAGATACGCAGTATTTT. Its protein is CSAPATGDTQYF.